The 10 T cell receptor beta chains reported below all come from one sample, sequenced in a study of T cell responses to AZD1222 COVID-19 vaccine. Only in-frame clones appear in the TCRdb table, and some are missing; sequencing was by immunoSEQ multiplex PCR. The table shows about 200,000 clones, with 90% to 95% occurring only once. The specimen comprised peripheral blood, sampled 28 days after the second AZD1222 dose. These receptors were obtained from an adult who received the AZD1222 COVID-19 vaccine.

This sequence joins TRBV11-1 and TRBJ2-7, with D possibly TRBD2 on 6 matching bases. Trimming cost V 5 bases and J 3 bases, with 20 bases left between them. The CDR3 totals 16 residues. Per germline, CDR1 SGHAT and CDR2 FQDESV (reference sequence). CDR3 sequence: CASSPIYGQGLYEQYF. For the CDR3, the DNA is TGTGCCAGCAGCCCCATATATGGTCAGGGACTCTACGAGCAGTACTTC.

The gene calls are TRBV3-1 (or the pseudogene TRBV3-2) and TRBJ2-3, with D perhaps TRBD2 (6 bases). The length of the CDR3 is 12 residues. Trimming pared 3 bases from V and 6 bases from J, leaving 7 bases between. Germline V CDR1 and CDR2: LGHDT, YNNKEL (reference sequence). The CDR3 DNA reads as TGTGCCAGCAGCCAGGCGGGGGATACGCAGTATTTT. It encodes CASSQAGDTQYF.

The table lists this clone with a few counts. The CDR3 region is CASSDSRSGPSCAYGYTF. CDR3 bases: TGTGCCAGCAGTGACTCGAGGTCAGGGCCGTCTTGTGCCTATGGCTACACCTTC. V is TRBV6-4 and J is TRBJ1-2; possibly TRBD1 for D (5 bases). The CDR3 contains 18 residues. V was pared by 0 bases and J by 4 bases, with 21 bases between. Germline CDR1 MRHNA, CDR2 SNTAGT.

Turning to this clone: Other DNA sequences within the sample encode an identical CDR3. The chain uses TRBV5-4 and TRBJ2-2; D call uncertain. The CDR3 sequence is 15 residues long. Trimming stripped 0 bases from V and 0 bases from J, with 6 bases between. The germline CDR1 and CDR2 sequences are SGHNT and YYREEE (reference sequence). The CDR3 loop reads CASSLGQSNTGELFF. The CDR3, as DNA: TGTGCCAGCAGCTTGGGGCAGTCGAACACCGGGGAGCTGTTTTTT.

The CDR3 loop is CATGTGTGGTGELFF. CDR3 nucleotide sequence: TGTGCCACGGGAACTGGGACAGGGGGCACCGGGGAGCTGTTTTTT. V and J are TRBV6-5 and TRBJ2-2; the match to TRBD1 covers 11 bases. J gave up 4 bases and V 10 bases, and 8 bases lay outside the gene matches. The CDR3 runs to 15 residues. The germline gives CDR1 MNHEY, CDR2 SVGAGI.

There are a few counts of this clone. This chain joins TRBV6-5 and TRBJ1-6; no firm D call. CDR3 length: 14 residues. Trimming removed 8 bases at V and 4 bases at J, with 12 bases between. Germline CDR1 is MNHEY and CDR2 is SVGAGI. Written as DNA, the CDR3 is TGTGCCAGCTCTGGTGCCGCGTATAATTCACCCCTCCACTTT. Amino acids: CASSGAAYNSPLHF.

The chain links TRBV29-1 to TRBJ1-5; possible D gene TRBD1, 6 bases. V was shortened by 3 bases and J by 7 bases, with 16 bases between the two germline ends. Germline V gene lookup returns CDR1 SQVTM and CDR2 ANQGSEA. This CDR3 is 14 amino acids long. Here the CDR3 DNA reads TGCAGCGTTGAGGTGGGGGGGCACGGGCAGCCCCAGCATTTT. Translating gives CSVEVGGHGQPQHF.

V usage is TRBV19 and J usage is TRBJ1-2, with D uncertain. CDR1 is LNHDA and CDR2 is SQIVND in the germline V gene (reference sequence). The ends were cut back, 10 bases at V and 3 bases at J, with 9 bases in the middle. The CDR3 extends over 11 amino acids. The CDR3 coding sequence is TGTGCCACCAAATTCGACTATGGCTACACCTTC. Translated: CATKFDYGYTF.

The gene calls are TRBV3-1 (or the pseudogene TRBV3-2) and TRBJ1-2; D not certain. The length of the CDR3 is 13 residues. The V and J ends lost 1 base and 5 bases respectively, with 8 bases between them. The germline gives CDR1 LGHDT, CDR2 YNNKEL (reference sequence). The CDR3 protein is CASSQGGLYGYTF. Here the CDR3 DNA reads TGTGCCAGCAGCCAAGGTGGGTTATATGGCTACACCTTC.

The rearrangement links TRBV2 to TRBJ2-3; D uncertain. In germline, CDR1 is SNHLY, CDR2 FYNNEI. V was clipped by 5 bases and J by 3 bases, with 9 bases between them. This CDR3 has 13 amino acids. Written as DNA, the CDR3 is TGTGCCAGCAGTTTCCCCTTTACAGATACGCAGTATTTT. Its translation: CASSFPFTDTQYF.